The clone carrying this TCR beta chain showed up just once. What it binds is not known. This entry comes from a study of Tregs in tolerant kidney transplant recipients. Points from the study as a whole: Findings come from small patient numbers and require larger validation. Tregs expanded with activated donor B cells seemed most donor-specific.

V lost 5 bases and J 7 bases, leaving 15 bases between the germline ends. The V gene's germline CDR1 is KGHSH and CDR2 LQKENI. This CDR3 spans 14 amino acids. Clones were read by immunoSEQ multiplex PCR, and TCRdb kept only the in-frame ones, dropping some. The sample lists about 240,000 clones; 65% to 85% were seen once. CD4+CD25+CD127- Tregs, CD4+CD25- non-Tregs, CD4 and CD8 cells were sorted. The sequence derives from a human donor in good health. The sequenced sample was CD4+ T cells from blood. The V and J genes are TRBV18 and TRBJ1-5, with D possibly being TRBD1 (6 bases). This chain's CDR3 is CASSAGGLGQPQHF. CDR3 nucleotide sequence: TGTGCCAGCTCAGCCGGGGGGCTCGGACAGCCCCAGCATTTT.